A single sample gave rise to the 12 T cell receptor beta chains below, sequenced in a study of blood T cell repertoires in COVID-19. Generated by immunoSEQ multiplex PCR, the TCRdb table keeps only in-frame clones and is missing some. The sample has about 180,000 clones, 70% to 90% seen once. Sequences were obtained from peripheral blood. These receptors were obtained from a man over 45 with active or convalescent COVID-19.

For the CDR3, the DNA is TGTGCCAGCAGTTTAACCGGGACAGGGGTCCATGAGCAGTTCTTC. Translation gives CASSLTGTGVHEQFF. The chain recombines TRBV6-5 with TRBJ2-1; 10 bases map to TRBD1. Germline lookup yields CDR1 MNHEY and CDR2 SVGAGI. This CDR3 comprises 15 residues. J lost 8 bases, V lost 4 bases, and 8 bases had no gene match.

The chain employs TRBV6-5 and TRBJ1-2; TRBD1 is a possible D gene (6 bases). The CDR3 is 13 amino acids. V gave up 5 bases and J gave up 2 bases, with 9 bases separating them. Germline V lookup: CDR1 MNHEY, CDR2 SVGAGI. The CDR3 nucleotides are TGTGCCAGCAGTATGACAGGAAACTATGGCTACACCTTC. Protein product: CASSMTGNYGYTF.

The chain joins TRBV3-1 (or the pseudogene TRBV3-2) to TRBJ2-5; 7 bases map to TRBD1. This CDR3 has 15 amino acids. The germline V gene encodes CDR1 LGHDT and CDR2 YNNKEL (reference sequence). The trim removed 5 bases at V and 5 bases at J, leaving 11 bases unmatched. CDR3 DNA sequence: TGTGCCAGCAGCTCCCGGGACAGCCTCGAGGAGACCCAGTACTTC. As protein: CASSSRDSLEETQYF.

The chain couples TRBV5-6 to TRBJ1-4, with D perhaps TRBD1 (6 bases). This CDR3 has 16 residues. Germline CDR1 is SGHDT and CDR2 is YYEEEE. V lost 4 bases to trimming and J lost 3 bases, with 16 bases between them. CDR3 in DNA: TGTGCCAGCAGCGGGGGACAATTAGGGGCTAATGAAAAACTGTTTTTT. This sequence encodes CASSGGQLGANEKLFF.

This clone has at least ten counts. V usage is TRBV5-4 and J usage is TRBJ2-1; 9 nucleotides agree with TRBD2. The CDR3 length is 17 residues. Germline CDR1 and CDR2: SGHNT and YYREEE (reference sequence). Germline trimming cut 1 base from V and 7 bases from J; bases unmatched to any gene: 12. CDR3 sequence (DNA): TGTGCCAGCAGCTTGTATACGTATAGCGGGAGCGGAAATGAGCAGTTCTTC. This encodes CASSLYTYSGSGNEQFF.

The chain couples TRBV2 to TRBJ2-5, with TRBD2 identical over 9 bases. Germline trimming cut 4 bases from V and 2 bases from J; bases unmatched to any gene: 8. Germline CDR1 reads SNHLY; CDR2 reads FYNNEI. The CDR3 is 16 amino acids. The CDR3 DNA follows: TGTGCCAGCAGTGGGTCCCCTAGCGGGACTCAAGAGACCCAGTACTTC. Its translation: CASSGSPSGTQETQYF.

The CDR3, as DNA: TGTGCCAGAAGGGGACTAGCGGCCTACAATGAGCAGTTCTTC. This codes for CARRGLAAYNEQFF. This chain links TRBV5-3 with TRBJ2-1; TRBD2 matches at 11 bases. TRBV5-3 is labeled an ORF, and its function is uncertain. Trimming at V came to 5 bases and at J to 2 bases, leaving 0 bases not matched to a gene. The CDR3 is 14 residues long.

The gene calls are TRBV18 and TRBJ1-2; a possible D gene is TRBD1 (6 bases). V gave up 6 bases and J gave up 6 bases, with 20 bases separating them. This CDR3 comprises 15 residues. Per the germline V gene, CDR1 is KGHSH and CDR2 is LQKENI. CDR3 DNA sequence: TGTGCCAGCTCGGGCAGGGACAAGTCAACCCATGGCTACACCTTC. As protein: CASSGRDKSTHGYTF. The whole variable domain, filled in from reference TRBV18 and TRBJ1-2, reads NAGVMQNPRHLVRRRGQEARLRCSPMKGHSHVYWYRQLPEEGLKFMVYLQKENIIDESGMPKERFSAEFPKEGPSILRIQQVVRGDSAAYFCASSGRDKSTHGYTFGSGTRLTVV.

The chain recombines TRBV7-8 with TRBJ2-1; 8 bases are a match to TRBD2. The CDR3 is made up of 15 amino acids. Per germline, CDR1 SGHVS and CDR2 FQNEAQ. V lost 5 bases and J lost 7; bases outside the gene matches: 10. DNA for the CDR3: TGTGCCAGCAGCCCGGCCCAGCGGGAGTGGAATGAGCAGTTCTTC. Translated: CASSPAQREWNEQFF.

The genes are TRBV6-5 and TRBJ1-6; D ambiguous. The CDR3 consists of 15 residues. Deletions cut 7 bases from V and 0 bases from J, with 10 bases between. CDR1 MNHEY and CDR2 SVGAGI come from the germline V gene. CDR3 in amino acids: CASTQSSSYNSPLHF. The CDR3 DNA is TGTGCCAGCACTCAAAGTAGCTCCTATAATTCACCCCTCCACTTT.

The rearrangement links TRBV5-4 to TRBJ2-7, with TRBD2 as a possible D gene (5 bases). Germline CDR1 and CDR2: SGHNT and YYREEE (reference sequence). Trimming stripped 2 bases from V and 6 bases from J, with 18 bases between. CDR3 length: 15 amino acids. CDR3 amino acids: CASSFNTDRGLEQYF. The CDR3 DNA is TGTGCCAGCAGCTTCAACACGGACCGAGGGCTCGAGCAGTACTTC.

V is TRBV10-3 and J is TRBJ2-1; D call uncertain. V lost 0 bases to trimming and J lost 8 bases, with 5 bases between them. The CDR3 covers 12 residues. Germline V gene sequence: CDR1 ENHRY, CDR2 SYGVKD. The CDR3 protein is CAISESAHEQFF. Here the CDR3 DNA reads TGTGCCATCAGTGAGTCGGCCCATGAGCAGTTCTTC.